The subject of this entry is one T cell receptor beta chain. The antigen is not known. This specimen comes from a study of T cell repertoires in cytomegalovirus infection. The wider study: CMV infection plus the matching HLA type was flagged by public TCR beta signatures. Findings and caveats of the study: Carriers of CMV plus the relevant HLA were identified by cumulative public TCR beta family frequency. CMV-specific TCR beta clonotypes restricted by HLA-C were the ones dominating the ex vivo response.

TCRdb fed the reads into MiXCR, producing one record per CDR3 protein. This table has 250,000 to 400,000 distinct CDR3 sequences, 25% appearing once. Trimming took off 0 bases at V and 11 bases at J, with 9 bases between the two ends. This CDR3 region has 12 residues. CDR1 is SGHTA and CDR2 is FQGNSA in the germline V gene. This clonotype was obtained from a human donor in good health (CMV status not recorded). Some clones in this sample may be carry-over from other donors' samples. The chain uses TRBV7-2 and TRBJ2-3; unclear D gene. Specimen: cultured PBMCs, collected from culture after CMV antigen stimulation. This CDR3 reads CASSLALRRQYF. The CDR3 DNA reads as TGTGCCAGCAGCTTAGCGCTGAGGCGGCAGTATTTT.